This T cell receptor beta chain was captured in a study of T-cell reconstitution after alpha-beta-depleted transplantation in children (dated by TCRdb to about 2016). For the wider study: T-cell immune reconstitution after TCRalphabeta/CD19-depleted allogeneic hematopoietic cell transplantation in children was quantitatively tracked in the study by means of TCR repertoire profiling.

The full study reports these points: The frequencies of hyperexpanded clones fell over the following months, and after one year, T-cell counts and TCRbeta diversity were mostly attributed to newly produced T cells. The apparently early recovery of alphabetaT-cell counts about two months after transplant reportedly depended on only several hundred rapidly expanded clones that came from non-depleted graft cells. The high TCRbeta diversity at day 60 in some patients was ascribed to recipient T cells and intrathymic progenitors that had survived conditioning.

Library preparation was by PCR. TCRdb names Illumina HiSeq 2500 as the instrument used. TCR library preparation used molecular barcoding, with unique molecular identifiers applied to normalize quantification of the TCRbeta repertoire. Through fastp at Q25 and MiXCR, TCRdb rebuilt clones from the public reads, retaining in-frame beta chains. Rows are combined by CDR3 protein, so each entry shows the most common genes and DNA. Across this sample there are approximately 98,000 distinct CDR3 sequences, with around 6.4% seen only once. The top ten constitute roughly 25% of the sample. There are many counts of this clonotype. Its specific antigen is unknown. The input lacks base qualities; no much larger clone sits a single base away. The CDR1 and CDR2 encoded by the germline V gene are SGHDN and FVKESK. From the cysteine through the phenylalanine, the CDR3 covers 18 amino acids. Just the 54-base CDR3 DNA is kept, in frame starting at base 1. V ends up 0 bases short and J 8 bases short, with an unmatched junction base count of 9.

Sample treatment or condition, as interpreted from the label and publication: allogeneic hematopoietic cell transplantation with graft depleted of TCRalphabeta T cells and CD19 B cells. The transplant recipients were children given TCRalphabeta/CD19-depleted allogeneic hematopoietic cell grafts. The sequence came from a male patient aged 2 to 10 who had a stem cell transplant for acute lymphoblastic leukemia, so the T cells may come from the graft donor. The chain is made from TRBV14 and TRBJ2-1, and 14 junctional nucleotides match TRBD2. The source material was PBMCs, mostly from graft donor cells, sampled 360 days after TCRalphabeta/CD19-depleted stem cell transplant. CDR3 protein: CASSQDPGEGLAGDEQFF. The nucleotides are TGTGCCAGCAGCCAAGATCCGGGAGAGGGACTAGCGGGAGATGAGCAGTTCTTC. With all but the CDR3 taken from the reference TRBV14 and TRBJ2-1 genes, the full variable domain is: EAGVTQFPSHSVIEKGQTVTLRCDPISGHDNLYWYRRVMGKEIKFLLHFVKESKQDESGMPNNRFLAERTGGTYSTLKVQPAELEDSGVYFCASSQDPGEGLAGDEQFFGPGTRLTVL.